Included here is one T cell receptor beta chain sequence, with context. What it binds is not known. The source of the sample is a study of cytomegalovirus exposure and HLA in healthy donors. General observations from the study: Most CMV-associated TCR beta chains appeared HLA-restricted in a later analysis.

The germline gives CDR1 LNHNV, CDR2 YYDKDF (reference sequence). Trimming cost V 5 bases and J 1 base; bases outside gene matches: 9. This CDR3 is 17 amino acids long. The PCR made use of 60 Vbeta and 13 Jbeta primers. Clones were sequenced by immunoSEQ multiplex PCR, and TCRdb holds only the in-frame ones, with some missing. There are over 100,000 clones in the sample; around 78% occur only once, and roughly 3.1% lies in the top ten. Healthy individuals who donated bone marrow served as the donors. The chain combines TRBV15 with TRBJ1-5; TRBD1 matches 9 bases. Sample: PBMCs. The TCR was taken from a woman in her twenties or thirties in good health and CMV-seropositive. DNA of the CDR3: TGTGCCACCAGCGACCGGGACAGGGCTTTGAGCAATCAGCCCCAGCATTTT. It yields the protein CATSDRDRALSNQPQHF.